Included here is one T cell receptor (beta chain) sequence, with context. Original processing notes: Reference gene primers were amplified, and this amplification served to estimate nucleated cell counts. Method: immunoSEQ multiplex PCR; TCRdb's copy keeps in-frame clones and lacks some. V and J calls and clone size are given by that table; D and trimming were obtained from the DNA. The repertoire has 200,000 to 250,000 clones, about 89% of them found once; the top ten carry about 4.8%. This sample stems from a study of blood T cell repertoires in COVID-19. Study-level information: Donors in the United States, Italy and Spain gave samples during acute or convalescent COVID-19. PBMCs, B-cell-depleted T cells, or T cells provided the cDNA or gDNA that made up the material.

The CDR3 has 12 amino acids. V was clipped by 1 base and J by 5 bases, with 5 bases between them. The chain uses TRBV12-3 or TRBV12-4 and TRBJ1-1; D might be TRBD1 (5 bases). Sequences were obtained from peripheral blood. This TCR was recovered from a woman in her 40s with acute or convalescent COVID-19. The chain's CDR3 is CASSLDRTEAFF. The CDR3 bases are TGTGCCAGCAGTTTAGACAGGACTGAAGCTTTCTTT.